Detailed here is one TCR beta chain. What it recognizes is unknown. These data are taken from a study of T cell responses to AZD1222 COVID-19 vaccine. Whole-study results and caveats: The study reported that nearly half of spike-specific TCRs target unmutated variant regions. Donors skewed white British and female; clonal diversity was possibly underestimated.

The length of the CDR3 is 13 residues. CDR1 SGHNT and CDR2 YENEEA come from the germline V gene. The germline V and J ends were trimmed by 4 bases and 9 bases, with 13 bases remaining between them. Profiling relied on immunoSEQ multiplex PCR, and the TCRdb table lists in-frame clones only, not all of them. The sample includes 68,000 or so clones, 80% seen only once; the top ten take roughly 12%. The chain carries TRBV11-3 and TRBJ2-1, with TRBD2 as a possible D gene (6 bases). The receptor was derived from an adult in good health. The sample was peripheral blood, taken on day 0 of AZD1222 vaccination. This chain's CDR3 is CASSSIGTGEQFF. In DNA, the CDR3 is TGTGCCAGCAGCTCCATAGGGACTGGTGAGCAGTTCTTC.